This T cell receptor beta chain was captured in a study of beta chain features in type 1 diabetes. General observations from the study: TCRB CDR3s from Type 1 diabetes patients were moderately but significantly shorter in all four CD4+ subsets. Over-representation of high TCR-expressing cells was a possible consequence of cDNA sequencing.

On this clone: Its antigen remains unidentified.

The CDR3 is made up of 13 amino acids. V was pared by 6 bases and J by 1 base, with 9 bases between. Per the germline V gene, CDR1 is LNHDA and CDR2 is SQIVND (reference sequence). The isolated RNA, all of it, was reverse transcribed, so expressed TCRB transcripts were what got sequenced. Each sample of naive, central memory or regulatory T cells had, on average, about 3.57 million reads. Only in-frame clones appear in the TCRdb table, and some are missing; sequencing was by immunoSEQ multiplex PCR. The profile shows around 200,000 clones, approximately 13% of them singletons. This TCR was recovered from a woman younger than 35 in good health. The chain recombines TRBV19 with TRBJ2-5; D uncertain. The sequenced material came from central memory CD4+ T cells from blood. The CDR3 loop is CASSTEPQETQYF. CDR3 DNA sequence: TGTGCCAGTAGCACAGAGCCCCAAGAGACCCAGTACTTC.